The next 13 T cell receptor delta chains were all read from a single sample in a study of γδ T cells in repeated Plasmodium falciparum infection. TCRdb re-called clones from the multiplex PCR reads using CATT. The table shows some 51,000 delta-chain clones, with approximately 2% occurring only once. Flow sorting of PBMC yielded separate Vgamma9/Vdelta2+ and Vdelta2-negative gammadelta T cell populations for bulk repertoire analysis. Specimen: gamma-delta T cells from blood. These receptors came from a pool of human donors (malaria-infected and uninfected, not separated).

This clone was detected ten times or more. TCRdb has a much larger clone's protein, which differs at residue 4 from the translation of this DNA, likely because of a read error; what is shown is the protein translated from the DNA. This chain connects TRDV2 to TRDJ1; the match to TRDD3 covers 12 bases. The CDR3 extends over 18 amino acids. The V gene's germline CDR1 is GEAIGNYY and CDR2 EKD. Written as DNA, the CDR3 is TGTGCCTGTGGCACCGTAACCTCTGGGGGATACGGTCCCGATAAACTCATCTTT. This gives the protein CACGTVTSGGYGPDKLIF.

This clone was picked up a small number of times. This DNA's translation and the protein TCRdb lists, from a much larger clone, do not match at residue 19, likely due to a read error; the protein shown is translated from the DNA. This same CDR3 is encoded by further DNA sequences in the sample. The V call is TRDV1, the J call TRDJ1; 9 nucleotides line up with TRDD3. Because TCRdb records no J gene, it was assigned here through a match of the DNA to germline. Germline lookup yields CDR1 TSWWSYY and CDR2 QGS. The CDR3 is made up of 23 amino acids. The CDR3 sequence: CALGEQVFLSFPLGDRCTEKLIF. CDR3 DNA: TGTGCTCTTGGGGAACAAGTTTTCCTTTCATTTCCACTGGGGGACCGTTGCACCGAAAAACTCATCTTT.

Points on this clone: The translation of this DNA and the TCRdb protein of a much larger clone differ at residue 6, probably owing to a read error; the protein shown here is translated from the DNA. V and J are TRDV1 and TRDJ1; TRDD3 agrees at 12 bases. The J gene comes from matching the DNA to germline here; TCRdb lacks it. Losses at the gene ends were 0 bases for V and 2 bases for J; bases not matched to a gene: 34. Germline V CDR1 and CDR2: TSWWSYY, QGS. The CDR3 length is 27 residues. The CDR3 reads CALGELDGEVSGSILGDTLTSTDKLIF. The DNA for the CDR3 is TGTGCTCTTGGGGAACTCGATGGGGAAGTCTCCGGGTCCATACTGGGGGATACACTCACATCTACCGATAAACTCATCTTT.

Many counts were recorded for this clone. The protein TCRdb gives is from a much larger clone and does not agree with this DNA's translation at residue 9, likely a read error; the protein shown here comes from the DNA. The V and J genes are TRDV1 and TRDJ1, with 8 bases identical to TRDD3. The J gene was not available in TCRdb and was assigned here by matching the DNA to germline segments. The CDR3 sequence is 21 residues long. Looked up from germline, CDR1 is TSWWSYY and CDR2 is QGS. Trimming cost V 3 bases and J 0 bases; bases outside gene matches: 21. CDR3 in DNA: TGTGCTCTTGGGGAGACTCCTTCCCGCAATCATCTGGGGGAGTACACCGATAAACTCATCTTT. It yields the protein CALGETPSRNHLGEYTDKLIF.

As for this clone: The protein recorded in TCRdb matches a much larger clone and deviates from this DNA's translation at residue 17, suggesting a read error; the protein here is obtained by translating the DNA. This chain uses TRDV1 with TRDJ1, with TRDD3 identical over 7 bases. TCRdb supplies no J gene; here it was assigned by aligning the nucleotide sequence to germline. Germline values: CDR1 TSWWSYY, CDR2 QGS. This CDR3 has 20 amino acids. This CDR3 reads CALGDPRGGMPMAYTDRLIF. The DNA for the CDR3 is TGTGCTCTTGGGGACCCTAGGGGGGGGATGCCCATGGCCTACACCGATAGACTCATCTTT.

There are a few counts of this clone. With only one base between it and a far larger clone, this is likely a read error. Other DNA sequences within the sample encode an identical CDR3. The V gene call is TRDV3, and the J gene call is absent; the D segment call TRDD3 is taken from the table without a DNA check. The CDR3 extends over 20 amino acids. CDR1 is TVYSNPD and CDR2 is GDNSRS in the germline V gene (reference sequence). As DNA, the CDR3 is TGTGCCTTTAGTCCTCCTACCTTGACTGGGGGTAGACCGTACACCGATAAGCTCATCTTT. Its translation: CAFSPPTLTGGRPYTDKLIF.

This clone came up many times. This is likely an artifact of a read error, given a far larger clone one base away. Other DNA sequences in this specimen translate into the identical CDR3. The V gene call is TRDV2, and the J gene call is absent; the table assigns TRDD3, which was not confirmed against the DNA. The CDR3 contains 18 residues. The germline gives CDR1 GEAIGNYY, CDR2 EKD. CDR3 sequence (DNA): TGTGCCTGTGACTTATTAGGGTGGGGGACCCCGTACACCGATAAGCTCATCTTT. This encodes CACDLLGWGTPYTDKLIF.

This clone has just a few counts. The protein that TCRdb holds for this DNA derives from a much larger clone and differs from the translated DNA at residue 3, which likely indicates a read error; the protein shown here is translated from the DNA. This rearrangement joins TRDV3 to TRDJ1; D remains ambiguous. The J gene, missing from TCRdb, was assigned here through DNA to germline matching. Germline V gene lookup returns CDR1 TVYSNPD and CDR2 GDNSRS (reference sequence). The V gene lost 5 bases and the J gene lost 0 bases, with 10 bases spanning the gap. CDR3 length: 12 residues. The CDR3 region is CALAPNTDKLIF. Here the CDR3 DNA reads TGTGCCCTCGCCCCCAACACCGATAAACTCATCTTT.

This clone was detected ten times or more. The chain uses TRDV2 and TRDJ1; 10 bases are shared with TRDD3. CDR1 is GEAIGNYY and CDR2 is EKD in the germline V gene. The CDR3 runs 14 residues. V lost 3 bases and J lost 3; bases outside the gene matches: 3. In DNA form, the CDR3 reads TGTGCCTGTGACCCACTGGGGGATGCCGATAAACTCATCTTT. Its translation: CACDPLGDADKLIF.

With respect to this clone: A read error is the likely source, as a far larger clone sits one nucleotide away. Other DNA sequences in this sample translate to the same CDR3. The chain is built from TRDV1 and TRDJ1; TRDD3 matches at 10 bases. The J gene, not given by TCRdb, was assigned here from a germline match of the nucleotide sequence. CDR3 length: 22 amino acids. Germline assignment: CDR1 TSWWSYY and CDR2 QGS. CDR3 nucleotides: TGCGCTCTTGGGGAAAGCGTGATACGTGGGGGATACCACAGGGTAGTTCCCGATAAACTCATCTTT. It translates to CALGESVIRGGYHRVVPDKLIF.

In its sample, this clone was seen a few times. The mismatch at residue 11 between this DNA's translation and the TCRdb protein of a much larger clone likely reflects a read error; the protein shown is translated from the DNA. The DNA for the CDR3 is TGTGCCTACAACTGGGGGTCGTACACCGATAGACTCATCTTT. This gives the protein CAYNWGSYTDRLIF. This chain uses TRDV3 with TRDJ1; 8 bases agree with TRDD3. The J gene was missing in TCRdb and was found by matching the end of the DNA to germline. Germline CDR1 reads TVYSNPD; CDR2 reads GDNSRS (reference sequence). This CDR3 spans 14 amino acids.

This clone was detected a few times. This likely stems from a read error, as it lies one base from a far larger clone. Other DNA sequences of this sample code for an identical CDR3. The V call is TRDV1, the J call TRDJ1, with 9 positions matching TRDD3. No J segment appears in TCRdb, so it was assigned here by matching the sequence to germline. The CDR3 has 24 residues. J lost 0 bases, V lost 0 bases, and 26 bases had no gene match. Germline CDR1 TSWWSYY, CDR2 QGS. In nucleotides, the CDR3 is TGTGCTCTTGGGGAACTCTTCCCCCCTTTCCTACGGCTAGCTGGGGGATCGTACACCGATAAACTCATCTTT. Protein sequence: CALGELFPPFLRLAGGSYTDKLIF.

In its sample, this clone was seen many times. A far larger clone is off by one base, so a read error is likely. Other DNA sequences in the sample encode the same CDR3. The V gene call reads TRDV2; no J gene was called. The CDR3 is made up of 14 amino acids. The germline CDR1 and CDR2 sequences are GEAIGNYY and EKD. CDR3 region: CASDLSRPSRQLIF. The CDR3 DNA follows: TGTGCCAGTGACCTCTCGAGGCCCTCAAGGCAGCTCATCTTT.